This section outlines one TCR beta chain sequence together with its context. Its cognate antigen is unknown. This specimen comes from a study of cytomegalovirus exposure and HLA in healthy donors. Study details: Later, an analysis reported that the roughly 120 validation repertoires had used the same platform as the 550 to 750 first-cohort repertoires.

Study conclusions and caveats: The study designated some 180 TCR beta chains cytomegalovirus-associated.

V lost 5 bases and J 1 base, leaving 11 bases between the germline ends. Germline V lookup: CDR1 MNHEY, CDR2 SVGAGI. The CDR3 sequence is 14 residues long. TCRdb's copy holds only in-frame clones and misses some; the assay was immunoSEQ multiplex PCR. The data show about 170,000 clones, about 89% seen once. The genes are TRBV6-5 and TRBJ2-5; D call uncertain. The source of this sequence is a man aged 18 to 29 in good health and CMV-seropositive. Sequencing was done on a sample of PBMCs. Written as DNA, the CDR3 is TGTGCCAGCAGTCCCGATGCGCTCCAAGAGACCCAGTACTTC. This gives the protein CASSPDALQETQYF.